This T cell receptor (beta chain) appears in the sequencing data of a study of blood T cell repertoires in COVID-19. Turning to the study itself: Researchers got acute and convalescent COVID-19 samples from the United States, Italy and Spain. T cells, B-cell-depleted T cells, or PBMCs supplied cDNA or gDNA.

Germline CDR1 and CDR2: SGDLS and YYNGEE. The V gene lost 0 bases and the J gene lost 4 bases, with 10 bases spanning the gap. The CDR3 is 14 residues long. The authors' processing: Quantification of nucleated cells was approximated via reference gene primer amplification. Here immunoSEQ multiplex PCR was the method, and the copy in TCRdb shows in-frame clones only, minus some. V, J and clone size are taken as reported in that table, and D and trimming were inferred from the DNA itself. This sample has more than 200,000 clones, with approximately 80% found just once. The source of this sequence is a man in his 60s with acute or convalescent COVID-19. The chain combines TRBV9 with TRBJ2-5; D is uncertain. The sequenced sample was peripheral blood. The CDR3 DNA sequence: TGTGCCAGCAGCGTAGGGGTAGCAGCAGAGACCCAGTACTTC. Translating it yields CASSVGVAAETQYF.